The 6 T cell receptor beta chains below all came from one sample that was sequenced in a study of T cells in localized non-small cell lung cancer. The assay was immunoSEQ multiplex PCR, and TCRdb's table has in-frame clones only and misses some. This repertoire shows roughly 2,900 clones, about 38% found once; its top ten account for around 20%. The sequenced sample was lung tumor tissue, obtained before any cancer treatment. The receptors were gathered from a male donor older than 55 with stage I squamous cell lung carcinoma.

The chain combines TRBV19 with TRBJ2-1; D uncertain. The CDR3 is 11 residues long. Trimming took off 7 bases at V and 4 bases at J, with 5 bases between the two ends. Germline V CDR1 and CDR2: LNHDA, SQIVND (reference sequence). Written as DNA, the CDR3 is TGTGCCAGTACCCAGTACAATGAGCAGTTCTTC. Encoded protein: CASTQYNEQFF.

The chain has TRBV30 and TRBJ1-5; D unclear. The V gene lost 1 base and the J gene lost 5 bases, with 6 bases spanning the gap. This CDR3 comprises 12 residues. Germline CDR1 reads GTSNPN; CDR2 reads SVGIG (reference sequence). CDR3 amino acids: CAWSGEDQPQHF. As DNA, the CDR3 is TGTGCCTGGAGTGGGGAGGATCAGCCCCAGCATTTT.

V is TRBV30 and J is TRBJ2-7; no clear D. CDR3 length equals 11 residues. Germline CDR1 is GTSNPN and CDR2 is SVGIG (reference sequence). With 4 bases removed from V and 7 bases from J, the gap between germline ends came to 11 bases. The CDR3 loop is CAWTFGVEQYF. CDR3 nucleotide sequence: TGTGCCTGGACTTTCGGCGTGGAGCAGTACTTC.

The chain is built from TRBV28 and TRBJ1-1, with a tentative D call TRBD1 (6 bases). V was shortened by 3 bases and J by 0 bases, with 8 bases between the two germline ends. The V gene's germline CDR1 is MDHEN and CDR2 SYDVKM. This CDR3 has 14 amino acids. The CDR3 is CASSLGHLNTEAFF. The DNA of the CDR3 is TGTGCCAGCAGTTTGGGACATCTGAACACTGAAGCTTTCTTT.

This clone was counted only a few times. The genes are TRBV6-8 and TRBJ1-2; perhaps TRBD1 as D (6 bases). The germline gives CDR1 MNHGY, CDR2 SAAAGT. CDR3 length: 13 amino acids. V shed 7 bases and J shed 4 bases, with 13 bases lying between them. The CDR3 nucleotides read TGTGCCAGCACCAAGGGGGTTGGCTATGGCTACACCTTC. Translated: CASTKGVGYGYTF.

The rearrangement links TRBV14 to TRBJ1-1; possible D gene TRBD1, 6 bases. This CDR3 comprises 13 residues. Germline-derived CDR1 and CDR2 are SGHDN and FVKESK. V lost 5 bases and J lost 5, with 12 bases in between. As DNA, the CDR3 is TGTGCCAGCAGCACTCAGGGGCTTACTGAAGCTTTCTTT. Amino acids: CASSTQGLTEAFF.